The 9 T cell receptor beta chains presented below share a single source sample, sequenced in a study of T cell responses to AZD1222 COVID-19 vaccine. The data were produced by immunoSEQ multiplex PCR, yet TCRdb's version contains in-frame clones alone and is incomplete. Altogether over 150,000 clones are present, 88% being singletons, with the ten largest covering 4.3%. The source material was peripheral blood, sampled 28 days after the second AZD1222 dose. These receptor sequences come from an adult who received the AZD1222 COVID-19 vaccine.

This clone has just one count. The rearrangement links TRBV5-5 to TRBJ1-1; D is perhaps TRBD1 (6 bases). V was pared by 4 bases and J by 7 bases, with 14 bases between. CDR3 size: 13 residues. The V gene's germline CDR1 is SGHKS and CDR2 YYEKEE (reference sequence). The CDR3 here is CASSHTDRLEAFF. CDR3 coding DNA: TGTGCCAGCAGCCACACCGACAGGCTTGAAGCTTTCTTT.

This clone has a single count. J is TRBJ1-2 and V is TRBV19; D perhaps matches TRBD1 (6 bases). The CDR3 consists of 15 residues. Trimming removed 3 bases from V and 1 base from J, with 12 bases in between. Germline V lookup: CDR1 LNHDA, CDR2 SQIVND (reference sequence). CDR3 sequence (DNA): TGTGCCAGTAGTATCTGGACAGATAGTAACTATGGCTACACCTTC. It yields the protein CASSIWTDSNYGYTF.

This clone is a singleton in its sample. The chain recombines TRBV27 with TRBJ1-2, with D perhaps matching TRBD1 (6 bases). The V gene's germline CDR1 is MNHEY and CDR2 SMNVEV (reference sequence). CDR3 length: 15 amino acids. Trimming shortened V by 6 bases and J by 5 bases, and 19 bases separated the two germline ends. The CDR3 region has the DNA TGTGCCAGCAGGCTCGCCCGTCAGGGGATTTATGGCTACACCTTC. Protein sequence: CASRLARQGIYGYTF.

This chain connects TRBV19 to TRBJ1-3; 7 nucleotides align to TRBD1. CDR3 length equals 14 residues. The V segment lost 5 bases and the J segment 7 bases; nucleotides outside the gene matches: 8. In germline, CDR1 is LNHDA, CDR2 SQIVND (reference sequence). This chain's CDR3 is CASSAPGQDNTIYF. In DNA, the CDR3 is TGTGCCAGTAGTGCCCCCGGACAGGACAACACCATATATTTT.

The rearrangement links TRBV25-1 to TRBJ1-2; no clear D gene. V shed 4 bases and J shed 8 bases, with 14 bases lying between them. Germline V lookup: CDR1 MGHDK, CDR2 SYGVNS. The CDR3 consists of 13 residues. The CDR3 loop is CASSAALSRGYTF. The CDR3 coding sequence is TGTGCCAGCAGTGCGGCGCTCTCTCGGGGCTACACCTTC.

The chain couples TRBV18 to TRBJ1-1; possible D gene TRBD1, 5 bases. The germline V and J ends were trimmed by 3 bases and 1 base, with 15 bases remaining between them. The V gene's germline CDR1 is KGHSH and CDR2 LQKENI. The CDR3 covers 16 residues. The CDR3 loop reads CASSPSILGENTEAFF. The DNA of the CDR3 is TGTGCCAGCTCACCTTCGATATTGGGGGAGAACACTGAAGCTTTCTTT.

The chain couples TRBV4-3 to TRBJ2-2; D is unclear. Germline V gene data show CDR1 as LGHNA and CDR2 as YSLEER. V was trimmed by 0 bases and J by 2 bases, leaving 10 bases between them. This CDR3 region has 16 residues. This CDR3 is CASSQEASRNTGELFF. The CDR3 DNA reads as TGCGCCAGCAGCCAAGAGGCCTCGCGAAACACCGGGGAGCTGTTTTTT.

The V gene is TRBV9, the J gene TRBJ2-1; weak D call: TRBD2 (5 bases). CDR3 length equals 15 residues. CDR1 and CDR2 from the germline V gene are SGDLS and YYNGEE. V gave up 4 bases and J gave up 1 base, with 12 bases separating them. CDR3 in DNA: TGTGCCAGCAGCCCCGGAGCGGATTCCTACAATGAGCAGTTCTTC. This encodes CASSPGADSYNEQFF.

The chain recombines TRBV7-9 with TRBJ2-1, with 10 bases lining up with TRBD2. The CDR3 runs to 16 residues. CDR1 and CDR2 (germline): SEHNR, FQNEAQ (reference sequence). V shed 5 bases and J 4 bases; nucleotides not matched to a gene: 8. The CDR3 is CASSTFLAGAYNEQFF. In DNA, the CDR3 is TGTGCCAGCAGCACGTTTCTAGCGGGGGCTTACAATGAGCAGTTCTTC.